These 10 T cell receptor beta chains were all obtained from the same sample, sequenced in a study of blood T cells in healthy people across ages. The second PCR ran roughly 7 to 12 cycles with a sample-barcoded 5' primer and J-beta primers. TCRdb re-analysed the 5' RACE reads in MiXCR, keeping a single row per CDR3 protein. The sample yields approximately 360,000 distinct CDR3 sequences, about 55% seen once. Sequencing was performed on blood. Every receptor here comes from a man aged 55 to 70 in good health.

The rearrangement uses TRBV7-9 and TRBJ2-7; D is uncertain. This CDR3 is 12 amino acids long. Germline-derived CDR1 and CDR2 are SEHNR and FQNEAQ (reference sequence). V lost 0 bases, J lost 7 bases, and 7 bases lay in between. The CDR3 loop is CASSLAGIEQYF. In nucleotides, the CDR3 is TGTGCCAGCAGCTTAGCCGGTATTGAGCAGTACTTC.

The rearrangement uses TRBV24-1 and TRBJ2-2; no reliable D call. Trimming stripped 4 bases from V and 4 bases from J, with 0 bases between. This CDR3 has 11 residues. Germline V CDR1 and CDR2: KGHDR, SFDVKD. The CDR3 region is CATSDTGELFF. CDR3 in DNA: TGTGCCACCAGTGACACCGGGGAGCTGTTTTTT.

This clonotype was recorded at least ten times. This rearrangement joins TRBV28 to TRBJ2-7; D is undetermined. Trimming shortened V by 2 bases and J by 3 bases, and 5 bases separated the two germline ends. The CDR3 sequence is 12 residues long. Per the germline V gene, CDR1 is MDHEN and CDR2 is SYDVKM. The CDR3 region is CASSLPGYEQYF. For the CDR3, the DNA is TGTGCCAGCAGTTTACCAGGCTACGAGCAGTACTTC.

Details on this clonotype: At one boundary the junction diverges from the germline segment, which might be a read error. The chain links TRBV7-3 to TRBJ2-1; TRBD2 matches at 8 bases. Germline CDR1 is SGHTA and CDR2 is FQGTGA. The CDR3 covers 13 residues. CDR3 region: CTSGLREGGEQFF. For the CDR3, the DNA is TGTACCAGCGGGCTACGGGAGGGGGGTGAGCAGTTCTTC.

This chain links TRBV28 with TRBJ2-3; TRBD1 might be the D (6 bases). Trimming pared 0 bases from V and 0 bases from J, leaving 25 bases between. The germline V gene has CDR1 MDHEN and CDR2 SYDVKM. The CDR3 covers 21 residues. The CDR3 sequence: CASSLWGRQGRPVTSTDTQYF. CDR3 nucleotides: TGTGCCAGCAGTTTATGGGGTCGGCAGGGGCGGCCGGTGACTAGCACAGATACGCAGTATTTT.

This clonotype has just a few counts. The CDR3 DNA sequence: TGTGCCAGCAGCCTTAGCGGGGGTACTTTCGAGCAGTACTTC. It is translated as CASSLSGGTFEQYF. The V and J genes are TRBV2 and TRBJ2-7; TRBD2 matches at 9 bases. CDR1 SNHLY and CDR2 FYNNEI come from the germline V gene. J was trimmed by 6 bases and V by 6 bases; bases with no gene match: 9. This CDR3 has 14 amino acids. Filled out from reference TRBV2 and TRBJ2-7, the complete variable domain reads EPEVTQTPSHQVTQMGQEVILRCVPISNHLYFYWYRQILGQKVEFLVSFYNNEISEKSEIFDDQFSVERPDGSNFTLKIRSTKLEDSAMYFCASSLSGGTFEQYFGPGTRLTVT.

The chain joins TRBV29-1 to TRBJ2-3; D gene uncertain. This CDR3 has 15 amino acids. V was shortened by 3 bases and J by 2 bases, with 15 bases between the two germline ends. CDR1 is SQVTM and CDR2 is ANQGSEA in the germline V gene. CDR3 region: CSVDRLPGNTDTQYF. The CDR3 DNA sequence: TGCAGCGTTGACCGATTGCCTGGGAACACAGATACGCAGTATTTT.

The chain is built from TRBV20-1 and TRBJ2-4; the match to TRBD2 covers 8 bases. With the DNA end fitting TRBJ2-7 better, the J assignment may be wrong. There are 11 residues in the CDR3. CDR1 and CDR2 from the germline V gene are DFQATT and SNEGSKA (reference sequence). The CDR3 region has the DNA TGCAGTGCTCAAGCGGGGGCCGAGCAGTACTTC. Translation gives CSAQAGAEQYF.

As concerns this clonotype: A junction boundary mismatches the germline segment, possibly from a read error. CDR3 amino acids: CASSYLGLQGTQYF. CDR3 DNA: TGTGCCAGCAGTTACCTAGGACTCCAAGGGACCCAGTACTTC. The chain recombines TRBV6-5 with TRBJ2-5; tentatively, D is TRBD2 (5 bases). CDR1 is MNHEY and CDR2 is SVGAGI in the germline V gene. The length of the CDR3 is 14 residues.

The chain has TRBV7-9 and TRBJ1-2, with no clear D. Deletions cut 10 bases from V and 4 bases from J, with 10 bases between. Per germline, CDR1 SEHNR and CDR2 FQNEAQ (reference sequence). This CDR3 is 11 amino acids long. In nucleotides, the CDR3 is TGTGCCACCGCGGGAATCTATGGCTACACCTTC. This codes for CATAGIYGYTF.